These 18 T cell receptor beta chains were all obtained from the same sample, sequenced in a study of blood T cell repertoires in COVID-19. Clones were sequenced by immunoSEQ multiplex PCR, and TCRdb holds only the in-frame ones, with some missing. The sample carries roughly 180,000 clones, 85% to 90% recorded once. Specimen: PBMCs or T cells enriched from blood (not recorded which). The receptor set was obtained from a man in his forties who had recovered from COVID-19.

The V call is TRBV12-3 or TRBV12-4, the J call TRBJ1-5; D is unresolved. Trimming cost V 6 bases and J 7 bases, with 13 bases left between them. The CDR3 contains 13 residues. The CDR3 protein is CASSRGERQPQHF. In DNA form, the CDR3 reads TGTGCCAGCAGCCGAGGAGAGAGGCAGCCCCAGCATTTT.

J is TRBJ2-5 and V is TRBV5-1; the match to TRBD1 covers 7 bases. Germline loops: CDR1 SGHRS, CDR2 YFSETQ. The CDR3 consists of 17 residues. J lost 0 bases, V lost 0 bases, and 8 bases had no gene match. The chain's CDR3 is CASSLAGLGGYQETQYF. The DNA of the CDR3 is TGCGCCAGCAGCTTGGCCGGTTTAGGGGGCTACCAAGAGACCCAGTACTTC.

The chain has TRBV2 and TRBJ1-4; D possibly corresponds to TRBD1 (5 bases). Germline V gives CDR1 SNHLY, CDR2 FYNNEI. Between the trimmed V and J ends, which lost 7 bases and 5 bases, there was a span of 14 bases. The CDR3 runs 14 residues. The CDR3 sequence: CASIQGRTNEKLFF. For the CDR3, the DNA is TGTGCCAGCATCCAGGGCAGAACAAATGAAAAACTGTTTTTT.

The rearrangement joins TRBV30 to TRBJ1-4; no clear D gene. Germline loops: CDR1 GTSNPN, CDR2 SVGIG (reference sequence). The CDR3 runs to 13 residues. The V end lost 0 bases, the J end lost 6 bases, and 8 bases lay between the germline ends. The CDR3 nucleotides read TGTGCCTGGAGTGTGGCCCTTTATGAAAAACTGTTTTTT. As protein: CAWSVALYEKLFF.

The chain links TRBV4-2 to TRBJ2-2; D unresolved. CDR1 is LGHNA, CDR2 YNFKEQ, per germline. The CDR3 contains 15 residues. With 4 bases removed from V and 4 bases from J, the gap between germline ends came to 13 bases. DNA for the CDR3: TGTGCCAGCAGCCCTCGGAGCGTCGTCACCGGGGAGCTGTTTTTT. Translated: CASSPRSVVTGELFF.

The rearrangement uses TRBV27 and TRBJ2-1; D is uncertain. The germline V gene encodes CDR1 MNHEY and CDR2 SMNVEV (reference sequence). The V gene lost 0 bases and the J gene lost 4 bases, with 4 bases spanning the gap. This CDR3 comprises 13 residues. The CDR3 protein is CASSLSEYNEQFF. Written as DNA, the CDR3 is TGTGCCAGCAGTTTATCAGAGTACAATGAGCAGTTCTTC.

This sequence joins TRBV30 and TRBJ1-2; D not resolved. Trimming cost V 4 bases and J 4 bases, with 16 bases left between them. Germline V lookup: CDR1 GTSNPN, CDR2 SVGIG (reference sequence). The CDR3 has 14 amino acids. CDR3 region: CAWNAAQLGYGYTF. DNA for the CDR3: TGTGCCTGGAACGCCGCCCAACTAGGCTATGGCTACACCTTC.

A few counts support this clone. The chain combines TRBV7-6 with TRBJ2-1, with a weak D call TRBD2 (6 bases). Looked up from germline, CDR1 is SGHVS and CDR2 is FNYEAQ. The V gene lost 0 bases and the J gene lost 10 bases, with 13 bases spanning the gap. This CDR3 is 14 amino acids long. DNA of the CDR3: TGTGCCAGCAGCTTAGCCGGGATCAGCGGGGAGCAGTTCTTC. It codes for CASSLAGISGEQFF.

CDR3 in amino acids: CASSLLAGGSEQYF. CDR3 sequence (DNA): TGTGCCAGCAGCCTACTAGCGGGAGGATCCGAGCAGTACTTC. The V call is TRBV14, the J call TRBJ2-7, with 12 positions matching TRBD2. CDR3 length: 14 amino acids. Germline CDR1 and CDR2: SGHDN and FVKESK. The trim removed 4 bases at V and 6 bases at J, leaving 4 bases unmatched. Full variable domain (remainder filled in from reference TRBV14 and TRBJ2-7): EAGVTQFPSHSVIEKGQTVTLRCDPISGHDNLYWYRRVMGKEIKFLLHFVKESKQDESGMPNNRFLAERTGGTYSTLKVQPAELEDSGVYFCASSLLAGGSEQYFGPGTRLTVT.

This clone was seen a handful of times. The chain employs TRBV14 and TRBJ1-1; TRBD1 is a possible D gene (5 bases). This CDR3 contains 15 residues. In germline, CDR1 is SGHDN, CDR2 FVKESK. Trimming pared 1 base from V and 3 bases from J, leaving 12 bases between. The CDR3 nucleotides are TGTGCCAGCAGCCAAGTGCCAGGGCTGGACACTGAAGCTTTCTTT. The encoded protein is CASSQVPGLDTEAFF.

This sequence joins TRBV7-2 and TRBJ2-1, with 12 positions matching TRBD2. Germline CDR1 SGHTA, CDR2 FQGNSA. The CDR3 has 16 amino acids. Trimming took 4 bases from V and 5 from J; bases not matched to a gene: 6. CDR3 bases: TGTGCCAGCAGCTCCCGACTAGCGGGGGCCCACAATGAGCAGTTCTTC. Translation: CASSSRLAGAHNEQFF. Variable domain in full (rest from reference TRBV7-2 and TRBJ2-1): GAGVSQSPSNKVTEKGKDVELRCDPISGHTALYWYRQSLGQGLEFLIYFQGNSAPDKSGLPSDRFSAERTGGSVSTLTIQRTQQEDSAVYLCASSSRLAGAHNEQFFGPGTRLTVL.

This chain connects TRBV9 to TRBJ2-7; TRBD2 is a possible D gene (5 bases). The CDR3 contains 13 residues. Germline lookup yields CDR1 SGDLS and CDR2 YYNGEE. Trimming took 4 bases from V and 2 from J, leaving 10 bases between them. The CDR3 DNA follows: TGTGCCAGCAGCCCGGGGAATACCTACGAGCAGTACTTC. Protein sequence: CASSPGNTYEQYF.

The genes are TRBV4-1 and TRBJ2-7, with D tentatively TRBD2 (6 bases). The CDR3 runs to 17 residues. V was trimmed by 0 bases and J by 7 bases, leaving 22 bases between them. Germline V lookup: CDR1 MGHRA, CDR2 YSYEKL. The CDR3: CASSQDRYEGGLGEQYF. The CDR3 region has the DNA TGCGCCAGCAGCCAAGATCGGTATGAGGGAGGTCTGGGGGAGCAGTACTTC.

The chain couples TRBV27 to TRBJ1-2, with 7 bases that match TRBD1. CDR3 length: 13 residues. CDR1 is MNHEY, CDR2 SMNVEV, per germline (reference sequence). With V trimmed by 3 bases and J by 6 bases, 4 bases remained unmatched. CDR3 nucleotide sequence: TGTGCCAGCAGTTTTAGGGGGCTCAATGGCTACACCTTC. Amino acids: CASSFRGLNGYTF.

The chain recombines TRBV28 with TRBJ2-7; no clear D gene. The CDR3 is 15 amino acids. V gave up 8 bases and J gave up 3 bases, with 20 bases separating them. Looked up from germline, CDR1 is MDHEN and CDR2 is SYDVKM. CDR3 in DNA: TGTGCCAGCGGTTGGAGCTCCCGTTCGGTCTACGAGCAGTACTTC. Encoded protein: CASGWSSRSVYEQYF.

This clone was found once. The rearrangement joins TRBV7-6 to TRBJ2-1, with 10 bases fitting TRBD2. Germline loops: CDR1 SGHVS, CDR2 FNYEAQ. V shed 1 base, J shed 0 bases, and the junction held 6 bases outside the gene matches. The CDR3 covers 18 residues. In nucleotides, the CDR3 is TGTGCCAGCAGCTTAGGCCTAGCGGGAGTTACCTCCTACAATGAGCAGTTCTTC. Protein: CASSLGLAGVTSYNEQFF.

This clone is a singleton in its sample. The chain recombines TRBV6-5 with TRBJ2-2; tentatively, D is TRBD1 (6 bases). The CDR3 length is 14 residues. The germline CDR1 and CDR2 sequences are MNHEY and SVGAGI. Trimming removed 5 bases from V and 1 base from J, with 8 bases in between. Written as DNA, the CDR3 is TGTGCCAGCAGTACAGGGTTGAACACCGGGGAGCTGTTTTTT. Protein: CASSTGLNTGELFF.

A single count supports this clone. The genes are TRBV25-1 and TRBJ1-1; D remains unclear. Germline CDR1 is MGHDK and CDR2 is SYGVNS. The V end was cut by 10 bases, the J end by 0 bases, with 6 bases between. The CDR3 is 11 residues long. The CDR3 nucleotides read TGTGCCACACAGTTGAACACTGAAGCTTTCTTT. Translated: CATQLNTEAFF.